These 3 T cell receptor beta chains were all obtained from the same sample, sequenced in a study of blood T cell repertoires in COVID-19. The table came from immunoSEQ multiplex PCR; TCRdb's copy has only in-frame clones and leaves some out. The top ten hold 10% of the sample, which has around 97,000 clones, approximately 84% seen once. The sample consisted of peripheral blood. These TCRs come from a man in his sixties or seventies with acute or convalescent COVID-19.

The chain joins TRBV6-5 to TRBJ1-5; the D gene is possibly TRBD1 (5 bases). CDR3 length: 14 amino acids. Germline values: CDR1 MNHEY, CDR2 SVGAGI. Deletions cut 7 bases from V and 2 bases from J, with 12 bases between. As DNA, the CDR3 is TGTGCCAGCACCACGGGGGAACGCAATCAGCCCCAGCATTTT. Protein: CASTTGERNQPQHF.

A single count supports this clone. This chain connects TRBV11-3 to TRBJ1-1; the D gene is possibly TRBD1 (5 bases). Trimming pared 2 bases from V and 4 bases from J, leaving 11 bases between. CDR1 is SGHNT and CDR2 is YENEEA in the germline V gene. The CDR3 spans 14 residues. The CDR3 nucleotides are TGTGCCAGCAGCTTAAATTCCGGGGGCACTGAAGCTTTCTTT. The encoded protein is CASSLNSGGTEAFF. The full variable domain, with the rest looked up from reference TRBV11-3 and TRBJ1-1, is EAGVVQSPRYKIIEKKQPVAFWCNPISGHNTLYWYLQNLGQGPELLIRYENEEAVDDSQLPKDRFSAERLKGVDSTLKIQPAELGDSAVYLCASSLNSGGTEAFFGQGTRLTVV.

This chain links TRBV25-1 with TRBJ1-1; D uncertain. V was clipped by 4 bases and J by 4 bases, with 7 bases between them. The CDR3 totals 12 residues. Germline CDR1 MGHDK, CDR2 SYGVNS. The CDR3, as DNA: TGTGCCAGCAGTGCCGGGGTCACTGAAGCTTTCTTT. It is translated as CASSAGVTEAFF.